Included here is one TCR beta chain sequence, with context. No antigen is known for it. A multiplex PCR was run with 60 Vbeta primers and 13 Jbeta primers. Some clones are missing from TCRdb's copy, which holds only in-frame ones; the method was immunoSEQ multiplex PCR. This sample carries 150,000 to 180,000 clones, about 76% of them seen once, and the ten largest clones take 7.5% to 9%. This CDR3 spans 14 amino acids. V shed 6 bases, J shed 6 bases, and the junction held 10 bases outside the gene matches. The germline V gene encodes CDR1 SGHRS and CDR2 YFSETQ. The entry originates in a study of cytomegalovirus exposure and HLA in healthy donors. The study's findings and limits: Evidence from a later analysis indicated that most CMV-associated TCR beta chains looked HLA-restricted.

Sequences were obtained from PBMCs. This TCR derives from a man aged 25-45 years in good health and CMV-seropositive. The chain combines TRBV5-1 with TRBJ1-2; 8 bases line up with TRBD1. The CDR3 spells CASTPGQGVHGYTF. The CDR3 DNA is TGCGCCAGCACACCTGGACAGGGCGTCCATGGCTACACCTTC.